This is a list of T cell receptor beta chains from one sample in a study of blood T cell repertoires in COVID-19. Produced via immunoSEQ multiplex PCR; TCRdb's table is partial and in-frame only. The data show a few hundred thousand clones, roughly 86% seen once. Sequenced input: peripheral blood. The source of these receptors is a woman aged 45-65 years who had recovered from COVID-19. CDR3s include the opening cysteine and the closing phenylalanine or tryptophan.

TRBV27	CASSFNRRADQYF
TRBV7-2	CASSFGSSRYEQYF
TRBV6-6	CASSAPDRGGTETQYF
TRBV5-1	CASSLGGSAYEQYF
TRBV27	CASSEGTGADEQYF
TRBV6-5	CASIVGQTNQPQHF
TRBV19	CASSPLGTGGTYEQYF
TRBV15	CATSRDEETQYF
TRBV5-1	CASSSDRGRTGELFF
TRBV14	CASSQEFQGLAGVVSYEQYF
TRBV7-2	CASSLRGTSGEAGTDTQYF
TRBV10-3	CAISVTEDEGYTF
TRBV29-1	CSVQGMTAPYEQYF
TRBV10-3	CAISESGEPGANVLTF
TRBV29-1	CSVDRGRGYEQYF
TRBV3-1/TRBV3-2	CASSPRGILGDTQYF
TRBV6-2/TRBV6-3	CASSIRSYAYNEQFF
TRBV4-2	CASSQAVAGAVDTQYF
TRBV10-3	CAISAEERNEQYF
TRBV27	CASSLTSGLGYEQYF
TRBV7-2	CASSLGQGLYGYTF
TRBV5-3	CARSQPTGGYTGELFF
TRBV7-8	CASSLAGGRLGYTF
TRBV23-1	CASSHTDRDQPQHF
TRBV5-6	CASSSTNQDRANEKLFF
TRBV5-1	CASSYWGHSETQYF
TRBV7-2	CASSFISQGLGEQYF
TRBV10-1	CAGAPADRCEIIAKNIQYF
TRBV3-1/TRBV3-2	CASSQQGRELFF
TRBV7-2	CASSLSGTDEQFF
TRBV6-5	CASSYSPRAGLGEQYF
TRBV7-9	CASSSLGRGGQDTQYF
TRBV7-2	CASSLTSGSFPFF
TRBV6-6	CASSYQGEVDSPLHF
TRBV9	CASSATSGGRETQYF
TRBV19	CASRVGTPYSVASEAFF
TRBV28	CASSLRTRFPYEQYF
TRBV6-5	CASSRILPGYGYTF
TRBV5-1	CASSWTSGVETQYF
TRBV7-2	CASTRATNEKLFF
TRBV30	CACRRDLDEAFF
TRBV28	CASLDRAGGYTF
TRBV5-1	CASSLVNSGGAYNEQFF
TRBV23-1	CAADPIGTGGYLAKNIQYF
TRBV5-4	CASSLGGGITYEQYF
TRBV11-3	CASSHGTSRFNEQFF
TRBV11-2	CASSPTGNYGYTF
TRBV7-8	CASSFTSRTSGRAAGRSEQFF